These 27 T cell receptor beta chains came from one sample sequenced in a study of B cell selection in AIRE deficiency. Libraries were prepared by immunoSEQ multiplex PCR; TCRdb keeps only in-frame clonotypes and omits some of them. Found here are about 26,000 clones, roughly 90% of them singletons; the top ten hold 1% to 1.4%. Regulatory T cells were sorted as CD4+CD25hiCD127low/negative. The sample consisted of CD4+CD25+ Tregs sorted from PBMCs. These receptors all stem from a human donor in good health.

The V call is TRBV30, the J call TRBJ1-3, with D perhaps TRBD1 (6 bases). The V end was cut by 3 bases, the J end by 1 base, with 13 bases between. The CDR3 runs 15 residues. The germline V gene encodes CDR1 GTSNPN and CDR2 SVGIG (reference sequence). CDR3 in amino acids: CAWSAGTSSGNTIYF. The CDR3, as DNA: TGTGCCTGGAGCGCCGGGACATCTTCTGGAAACACCATATATTTT.

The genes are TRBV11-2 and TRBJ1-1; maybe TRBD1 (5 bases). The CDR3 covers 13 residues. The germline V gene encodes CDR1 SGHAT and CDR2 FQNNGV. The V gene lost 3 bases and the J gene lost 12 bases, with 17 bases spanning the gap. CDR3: CASSFSRQGQPFF. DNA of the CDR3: TGTGCCAGCAGCTTTTCACGGCAGGGCCAACCTTTCTTT.

Here the CDR3 reads CASSEPDPGQPQHF. The CDR3 nucleotides read TGTGCCAGCAGTGAACCTGACCCGGGCCAGCCCCAGCATTTT. This chain uses TRBV2 with TRBJ1-5, with no clear D. Deletions cut 2 bases from V and 7 bases from J, with 12 bases between. The CDR3 has 14 amino acids. Germline V gene data show CDR1 as SNHLY and CDR2 as FYNNEI.

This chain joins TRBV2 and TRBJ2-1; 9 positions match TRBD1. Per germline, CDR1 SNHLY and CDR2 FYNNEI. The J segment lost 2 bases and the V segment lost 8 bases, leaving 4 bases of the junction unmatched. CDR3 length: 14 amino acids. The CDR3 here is CASEGQGTYNEQFF. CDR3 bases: TGTGCCAGCGAGGGACAGGGAACCTACAATGAGCAGTTCTTC. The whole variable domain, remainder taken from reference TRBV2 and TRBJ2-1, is EPEVTQTPSHQVTQMGQEVILRCVPISNHLYFYWYRQILGQKVEFLVSFYNNEISEKSEIFDDQFSVERPDGSNFTLKIRSTKLEDSAMYFCASEGQGTYNEQFFGPGTRLTVL.

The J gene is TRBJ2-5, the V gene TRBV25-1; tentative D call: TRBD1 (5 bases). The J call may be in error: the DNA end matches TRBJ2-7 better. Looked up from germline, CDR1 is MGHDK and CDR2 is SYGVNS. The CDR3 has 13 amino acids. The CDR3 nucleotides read TGTGCCAGCAGTATCCCAGGGACCTACGAGCAGTACTTC. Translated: CASSIPGTYEQYF.

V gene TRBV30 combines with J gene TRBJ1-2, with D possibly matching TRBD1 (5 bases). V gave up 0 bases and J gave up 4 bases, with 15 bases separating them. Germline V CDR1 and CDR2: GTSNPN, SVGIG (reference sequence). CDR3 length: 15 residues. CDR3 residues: CAWSVQSQGFYGYTF. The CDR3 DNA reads TGTGCCTGGAGTGTACAGTCTCAGGGCTTCTATGGCTACACCTTC. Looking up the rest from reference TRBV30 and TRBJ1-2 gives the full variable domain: SQTIHQWPATLVQPVGSPLSLECTVEGTSNPNLYWYRQAAGRGLQLLFYSVGIGQISSEVPQNLSASRPQDRQFILSSKKLLLSDSGFYLCAWSVQSQGFYGYTFGSGTRLTVV.

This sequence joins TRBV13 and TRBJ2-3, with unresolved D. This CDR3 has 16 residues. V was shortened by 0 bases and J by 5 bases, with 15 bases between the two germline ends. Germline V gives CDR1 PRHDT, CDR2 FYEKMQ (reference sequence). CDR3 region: CASSLGLISVRDTQYF. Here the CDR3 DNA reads TGTGCCAGCAGCTTAGGCCTAATCTCGGTAAGAGATACGCAGTATTTT.

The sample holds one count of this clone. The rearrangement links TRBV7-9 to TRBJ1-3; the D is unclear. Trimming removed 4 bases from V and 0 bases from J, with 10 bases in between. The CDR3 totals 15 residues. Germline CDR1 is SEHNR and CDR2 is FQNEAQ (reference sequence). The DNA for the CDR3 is TGTGCCAGCAGCTCCGGTCGGAACTCTGGAAACACCATATATTTT. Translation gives CASSSGRNSGNTIYF.

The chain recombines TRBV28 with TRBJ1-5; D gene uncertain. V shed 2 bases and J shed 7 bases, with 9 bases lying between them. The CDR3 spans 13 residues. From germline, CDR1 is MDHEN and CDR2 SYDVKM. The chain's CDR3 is CASSLTGYQPQHF. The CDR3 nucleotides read TGTGCCAGCAGTTTAACGGGGTACCAGCCCCAGCATTTT.

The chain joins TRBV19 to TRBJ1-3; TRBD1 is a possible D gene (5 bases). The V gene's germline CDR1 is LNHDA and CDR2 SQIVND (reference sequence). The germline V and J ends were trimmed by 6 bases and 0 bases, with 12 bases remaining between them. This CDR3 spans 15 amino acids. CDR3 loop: CASRGAPFSGNTIYF. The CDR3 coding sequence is TGTGCCAGTAGAGGGGCCCCCTTCTCTGGAAACACCATATATTTT. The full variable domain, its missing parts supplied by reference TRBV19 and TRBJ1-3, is DGGITQSPKYLFRKEGQNVTLSCEQNLNHDAMYWYRQDPGQGLRLIYYSQIVNDFQKGDIAEGYSVSREKKESFPLTVTSAQKNPTAFYLCASRGAPFSGNTIYFGEGSWLTVV.

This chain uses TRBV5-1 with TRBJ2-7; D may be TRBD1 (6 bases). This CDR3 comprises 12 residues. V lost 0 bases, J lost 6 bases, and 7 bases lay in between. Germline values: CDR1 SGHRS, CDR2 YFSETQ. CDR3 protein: CASSLDRAEQYF. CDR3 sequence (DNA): TGCGCCAGCAGCTTGGACAGGGCCGAGCAGTACTTC.

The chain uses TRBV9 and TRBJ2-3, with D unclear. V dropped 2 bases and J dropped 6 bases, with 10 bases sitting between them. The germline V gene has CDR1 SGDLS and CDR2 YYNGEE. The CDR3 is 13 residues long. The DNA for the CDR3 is TGTGCCAGCAGCGTCTTAACTTTGGATACGCAGTATTTT. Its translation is CASSVLTLDTQYF.

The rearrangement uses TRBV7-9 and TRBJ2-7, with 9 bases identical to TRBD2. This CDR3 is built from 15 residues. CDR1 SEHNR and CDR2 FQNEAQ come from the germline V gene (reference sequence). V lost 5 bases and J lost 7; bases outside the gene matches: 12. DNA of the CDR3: TGTGCCAGCAGCCCGAAGTCGCTAGCGGGGAGTGAGCAGTACTTC. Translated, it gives CASSPKSLAGSEQYF. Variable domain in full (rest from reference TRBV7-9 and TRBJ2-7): DTGVSQNPRHKITKRGQNVTFRCDPISEHNRLYWYRQTLGQGPEFLTYFQNEAQLEKSRLLSDRFSAERPKGSFSTLEIQRTEQGDSAMYLCASSPKSLAGSEQYFGPGTRLTVT.

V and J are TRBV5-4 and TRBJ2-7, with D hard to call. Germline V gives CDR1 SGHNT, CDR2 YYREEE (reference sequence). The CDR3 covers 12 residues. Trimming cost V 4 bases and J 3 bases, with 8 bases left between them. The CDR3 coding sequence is TGTGCCAGCAGCAAGGAATTCTACGAGCAGTACTTC. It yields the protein CASSKEFYEQYF.

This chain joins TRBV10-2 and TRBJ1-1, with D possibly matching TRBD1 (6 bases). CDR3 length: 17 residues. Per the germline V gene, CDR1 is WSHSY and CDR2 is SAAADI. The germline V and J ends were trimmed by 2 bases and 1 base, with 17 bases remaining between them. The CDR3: CASSEIGGAAWNTEAFF. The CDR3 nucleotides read TGCGCCAGCAGTGAGATTGGGGGGGCGGCGTGGAACACTGAAGCTTTCTTT.

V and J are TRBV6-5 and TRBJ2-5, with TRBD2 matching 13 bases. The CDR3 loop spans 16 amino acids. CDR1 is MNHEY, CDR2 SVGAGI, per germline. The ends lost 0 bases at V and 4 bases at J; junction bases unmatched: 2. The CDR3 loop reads CASSYSGLAGSETQYF. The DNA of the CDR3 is TGTGCCAGCAGTTACTCGGGACTAGCGGGGTCAGAGACCCAGTACTTC.

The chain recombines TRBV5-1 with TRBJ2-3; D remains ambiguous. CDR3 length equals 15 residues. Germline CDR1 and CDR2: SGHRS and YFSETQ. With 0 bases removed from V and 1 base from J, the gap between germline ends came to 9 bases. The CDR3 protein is CASSLAAVRTDTQYF. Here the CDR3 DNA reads TGCGCCAGCAGCTTGGCTGCGGTGCGCACAGATACGCAGTATTTT.

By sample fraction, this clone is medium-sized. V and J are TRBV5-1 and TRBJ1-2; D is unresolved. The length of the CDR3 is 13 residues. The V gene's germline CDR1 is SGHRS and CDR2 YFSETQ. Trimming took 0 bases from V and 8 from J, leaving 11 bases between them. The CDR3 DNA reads TGCGCCAGCAGCTTGGGCCAGGCCCTGGGCTACACCTTC. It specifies CASSLGQALGYTF.

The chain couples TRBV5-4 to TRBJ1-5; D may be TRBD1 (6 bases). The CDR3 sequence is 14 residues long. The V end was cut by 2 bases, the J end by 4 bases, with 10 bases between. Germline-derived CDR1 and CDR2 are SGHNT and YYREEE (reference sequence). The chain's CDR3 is CASSLQGLNQPQHF. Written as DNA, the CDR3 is TGTGCCAGCAGCTTACAGGGACTTAATCAGCCCCAGCATTTT.

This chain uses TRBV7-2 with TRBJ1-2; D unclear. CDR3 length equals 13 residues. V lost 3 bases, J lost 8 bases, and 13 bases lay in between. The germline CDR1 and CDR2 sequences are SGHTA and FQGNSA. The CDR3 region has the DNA TGTGCCAGCAGCTTGGGCAGACCGAGGGGCTACACCTTC. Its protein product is CASSLGRPRGYTF.

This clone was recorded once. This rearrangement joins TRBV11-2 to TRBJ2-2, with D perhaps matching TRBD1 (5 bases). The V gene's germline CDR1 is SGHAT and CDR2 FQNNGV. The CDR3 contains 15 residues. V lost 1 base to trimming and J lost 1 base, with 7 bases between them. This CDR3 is CASSLAGLNTGELFF. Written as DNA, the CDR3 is TGTGCCAGCAGCTTAGCAGGGCTGAACACCGGGGAGCTGTTTTTT.

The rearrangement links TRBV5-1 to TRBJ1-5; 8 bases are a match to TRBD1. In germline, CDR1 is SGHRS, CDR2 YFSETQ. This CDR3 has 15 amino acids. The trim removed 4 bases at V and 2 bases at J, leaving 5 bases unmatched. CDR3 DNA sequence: TGCGCCAGCAGCCTGACAGGGGAGGGCAATCAGCCCCAGCATTTT. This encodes CASSLTGEGNQPQHF.

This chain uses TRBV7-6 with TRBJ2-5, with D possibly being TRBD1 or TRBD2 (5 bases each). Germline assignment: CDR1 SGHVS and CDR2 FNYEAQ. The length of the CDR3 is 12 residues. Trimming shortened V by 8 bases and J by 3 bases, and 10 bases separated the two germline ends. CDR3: CASSLGEETQYF. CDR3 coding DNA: TGTGCCAGCTCTTTGGGGGAAGAGACCCAGTACTTC.

CDR3 coding DNA: TGCGCCAGCAGTGCGAGGACGGGGGTGGTCGAGACCCAGTACTTC. Protein sequence: CASSARTGVVETQYF. The genes are TRBV10-2 and TRBJ2-5; tentatively, D is TRBD2 (6 bases). CDR3 length: 15 amino acids. The V and J ends lost 4 bases and 5 bases respectively, with 17 bases between them. Germline values: CDR1 WSHSY, CDR2 SAAADI.

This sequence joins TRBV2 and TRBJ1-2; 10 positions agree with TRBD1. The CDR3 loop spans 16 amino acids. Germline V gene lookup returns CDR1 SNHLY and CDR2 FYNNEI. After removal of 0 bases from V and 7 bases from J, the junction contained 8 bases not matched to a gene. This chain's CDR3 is CASSEASGTGAFGYTF. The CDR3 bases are TGTGCCAGCAGTGAAGCTTCCGGGACAGGGGCCTTTGGCTACACCTTC.

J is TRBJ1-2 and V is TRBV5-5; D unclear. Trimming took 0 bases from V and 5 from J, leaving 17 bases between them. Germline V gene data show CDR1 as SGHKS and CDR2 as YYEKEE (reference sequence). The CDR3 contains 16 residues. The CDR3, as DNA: TGTGCCAGCAGCTTGGACTTACTCCCCCGGTGGTATGGCTACACCTTC. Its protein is CASSLDLLPRWYGYTF.

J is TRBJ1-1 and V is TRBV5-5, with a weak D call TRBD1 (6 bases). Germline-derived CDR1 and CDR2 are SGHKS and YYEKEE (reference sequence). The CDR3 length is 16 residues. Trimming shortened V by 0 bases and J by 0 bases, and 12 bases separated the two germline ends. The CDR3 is CASSLARGYMNTEAFF. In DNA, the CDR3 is TGTGCCAGCAGCTTGGCCAGGGGCTACATGAACACTGAAGCTTTCTTT.